This TCR beta chain derives from a study of PD-1 blockade in mismatch repair-deficient tumors. At the level of the study: Patients had about 13 mismatch repair-deficient cancer types and were previously treated and progressing. Study results and caveats: Tumor-resident clones, often absent from pretreatment blood, expanded after pembrolizumab and then contracted.

As for this clone: Its specificity is unknown.

The germline CDR1 and CDR2 sequences are MRHNA and SNTAGT. The CDR3 is 14 amino acids. The germline V and J ends were trimmed by 1 base and 8 bases, with 12 bases remaining between them. This table comes from immunoSEQ multiplex PCR, and its TCRdb copy is limited to in-frame clones, with some not included. The data contain more than 20,000 clones, just under 85% of them singletons. Sequenced material: peripheral blood, taken 2 weeks after starting pembrolizumab. This chain uses TRBV6-4 with TRBJ2-1, with D perhaps TRBD2 (6 bases). The TCR sequence derives from an adult with mismatch repair-deficient cancer. CDR3 loop: CASSDLNGGDEQFF. The CDR3 DNA is TGTGCCAGCAGTGACTTGAACGGAGGGGATGAGCAGTTCTTC.